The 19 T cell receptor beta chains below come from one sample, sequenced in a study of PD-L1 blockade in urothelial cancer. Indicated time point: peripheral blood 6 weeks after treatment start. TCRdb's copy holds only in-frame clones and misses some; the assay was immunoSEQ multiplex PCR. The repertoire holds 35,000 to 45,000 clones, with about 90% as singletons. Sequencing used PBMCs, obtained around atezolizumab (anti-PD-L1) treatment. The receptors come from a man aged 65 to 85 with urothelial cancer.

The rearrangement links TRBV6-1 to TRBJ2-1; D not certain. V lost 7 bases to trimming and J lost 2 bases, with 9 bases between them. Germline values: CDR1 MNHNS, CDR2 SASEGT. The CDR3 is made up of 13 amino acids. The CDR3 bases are TGTGCCAGCACCTTTGGGCCCTACAATGAGCAGTTCTTC. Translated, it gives CASTFGPYNEQFF.

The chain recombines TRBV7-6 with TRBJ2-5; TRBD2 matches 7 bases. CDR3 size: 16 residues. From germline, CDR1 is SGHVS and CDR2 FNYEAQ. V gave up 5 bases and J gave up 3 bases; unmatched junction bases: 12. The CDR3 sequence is CASSPPPGRGKETQYF. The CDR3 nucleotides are TGTGCCAGCAGCCCACCCCCTGGGCGGGGGAAAGAGACCCAGTACTTC.

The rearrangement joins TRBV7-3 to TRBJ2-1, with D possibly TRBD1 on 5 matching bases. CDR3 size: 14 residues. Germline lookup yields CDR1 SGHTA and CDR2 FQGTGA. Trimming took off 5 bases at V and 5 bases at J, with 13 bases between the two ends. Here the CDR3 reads CASSPDRWNNEQFF. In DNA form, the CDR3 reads TGTGCCAGCAGCCCCGACAGATGGAACAATGAGCAGTTCTTC.

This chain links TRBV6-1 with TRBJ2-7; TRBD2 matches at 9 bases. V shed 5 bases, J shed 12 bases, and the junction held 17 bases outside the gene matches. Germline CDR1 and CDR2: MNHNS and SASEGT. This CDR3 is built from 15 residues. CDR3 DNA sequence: TGTGCCAGCAGTTTGACAGGGTTGGATCTAGCGGGGACGTACTTC. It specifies CASSLTGLDLAGTYF.

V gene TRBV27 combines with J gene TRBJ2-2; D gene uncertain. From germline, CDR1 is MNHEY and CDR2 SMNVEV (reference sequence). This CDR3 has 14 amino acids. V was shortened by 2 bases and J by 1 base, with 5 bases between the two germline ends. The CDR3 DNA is TGTGCCAGCAGTTTAATACAGAACACCGGGGAGCTGTTTTTT. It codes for CASSLIQNTGELFF.

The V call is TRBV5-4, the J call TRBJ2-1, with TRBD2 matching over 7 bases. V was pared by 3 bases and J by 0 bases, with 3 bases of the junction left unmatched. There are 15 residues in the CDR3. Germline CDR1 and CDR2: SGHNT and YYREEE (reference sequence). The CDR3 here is CASSSPSGSYNEQFF. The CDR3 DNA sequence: TGTGCCAGCAGCTCCCCTAGCGGCTCCTACAATGAGCAGTTCTTC.

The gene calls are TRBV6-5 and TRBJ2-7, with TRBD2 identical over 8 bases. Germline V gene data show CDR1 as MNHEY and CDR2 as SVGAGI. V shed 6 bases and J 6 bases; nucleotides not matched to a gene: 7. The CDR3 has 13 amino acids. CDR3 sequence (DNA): TGTGCCAGCAGAGGAGGACTAGCCTCCGAGCAGTACTTC. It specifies CASRGGLASEQYF.

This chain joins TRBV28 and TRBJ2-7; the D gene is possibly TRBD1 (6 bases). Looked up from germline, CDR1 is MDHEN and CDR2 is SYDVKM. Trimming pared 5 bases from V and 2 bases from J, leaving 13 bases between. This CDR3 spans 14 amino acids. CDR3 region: CASSLYRAPYEQYF. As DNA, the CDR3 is TGTGCCAGCAGTCTTTACAGGGCCCCCTACGAGCAGTACTTC.

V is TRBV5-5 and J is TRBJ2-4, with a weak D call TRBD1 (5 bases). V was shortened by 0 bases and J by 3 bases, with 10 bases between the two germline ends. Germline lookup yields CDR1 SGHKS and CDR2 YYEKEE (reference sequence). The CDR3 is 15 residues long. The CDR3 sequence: CASSLADTLKNIQYF. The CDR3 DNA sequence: TGTGCCAGCAGCTTGGCGGACACCCTCAAAAACATTCAGTACTTC.

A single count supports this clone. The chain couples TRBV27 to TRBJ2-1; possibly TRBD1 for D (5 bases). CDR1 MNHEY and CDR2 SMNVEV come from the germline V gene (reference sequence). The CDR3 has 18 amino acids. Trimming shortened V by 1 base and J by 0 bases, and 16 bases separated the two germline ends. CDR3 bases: TGTGCCAGCAGTTTATTGTCCCCAGGGATAGGCTCCTACAATGAGCAGTTCTTC. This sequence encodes CASSLLSPGIGSYNEQFF.

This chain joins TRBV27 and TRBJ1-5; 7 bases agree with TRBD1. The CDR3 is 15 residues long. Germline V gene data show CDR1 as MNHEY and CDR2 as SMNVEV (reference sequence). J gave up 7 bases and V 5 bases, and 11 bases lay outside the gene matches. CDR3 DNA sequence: TGTGCCAGCAGTCCGACAGGGTGGAGGGGACAGCCCCAGCATTTT. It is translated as CASSPTGWRGQPQHF.

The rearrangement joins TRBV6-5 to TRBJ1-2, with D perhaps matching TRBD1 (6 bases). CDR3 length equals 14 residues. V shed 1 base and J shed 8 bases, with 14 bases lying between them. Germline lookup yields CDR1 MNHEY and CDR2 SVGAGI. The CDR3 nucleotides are TGTGCCAGCAGTTACTTACAGGGCTTTTTGGGCTACACCTTC. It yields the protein CASSYLQGFLGYTF.

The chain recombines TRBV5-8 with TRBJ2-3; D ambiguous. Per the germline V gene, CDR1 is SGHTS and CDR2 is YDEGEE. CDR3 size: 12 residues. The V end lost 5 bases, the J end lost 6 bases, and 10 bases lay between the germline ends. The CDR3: CASRGPWDTQYF. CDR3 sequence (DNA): TGTGCCAGCAGGGGCCCGTGGGATACGCAGTATTTT.

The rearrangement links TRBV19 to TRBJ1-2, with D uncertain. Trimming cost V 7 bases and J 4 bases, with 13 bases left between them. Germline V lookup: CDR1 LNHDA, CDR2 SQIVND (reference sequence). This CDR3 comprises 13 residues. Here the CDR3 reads CASNEVAGYGYTF. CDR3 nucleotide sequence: TGTGCCAGTAATGAGGTGGCGGGCTATGGCTACACCTTC.

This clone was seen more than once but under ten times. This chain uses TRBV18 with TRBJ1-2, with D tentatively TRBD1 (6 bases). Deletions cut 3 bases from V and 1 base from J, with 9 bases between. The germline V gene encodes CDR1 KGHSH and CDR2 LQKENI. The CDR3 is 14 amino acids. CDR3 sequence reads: CASSPTRGNYGYTF. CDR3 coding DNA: TGTGCCAGCTCACCGACCAGGGGTAACTATGGCTACACCTTC.

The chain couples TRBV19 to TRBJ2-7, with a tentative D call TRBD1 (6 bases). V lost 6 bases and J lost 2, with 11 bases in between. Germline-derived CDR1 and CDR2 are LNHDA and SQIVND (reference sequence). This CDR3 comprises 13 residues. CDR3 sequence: CASRKDSTYEQYF. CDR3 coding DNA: TGTGCCAGTAGGAAGGACAGCACCTACGAGCAGTACTTC.

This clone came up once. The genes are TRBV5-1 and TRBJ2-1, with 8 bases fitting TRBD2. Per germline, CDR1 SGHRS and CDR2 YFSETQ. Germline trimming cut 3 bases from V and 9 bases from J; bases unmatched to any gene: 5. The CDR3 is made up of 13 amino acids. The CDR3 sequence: CASSWTSLAEQFF. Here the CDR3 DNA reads TGCGCCAGCAGCTGGACTAGCCTCGCTGAGCAGTTCTTC.

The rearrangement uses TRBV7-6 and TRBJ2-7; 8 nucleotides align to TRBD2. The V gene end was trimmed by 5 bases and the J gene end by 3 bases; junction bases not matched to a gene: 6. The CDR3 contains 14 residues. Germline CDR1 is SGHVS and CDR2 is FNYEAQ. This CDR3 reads CASSVGLESYEQYF. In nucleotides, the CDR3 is TGTGCCAGCAGCGTGGGACTAGAAAGCTACGAGCAGTACTTC.

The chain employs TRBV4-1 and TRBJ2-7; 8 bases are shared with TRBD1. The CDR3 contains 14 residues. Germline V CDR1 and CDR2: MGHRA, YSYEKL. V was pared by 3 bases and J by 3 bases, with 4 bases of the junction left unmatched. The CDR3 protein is CASSQGQANYEQYF. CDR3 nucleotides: TGCGCCAGCAGCCAGGGACAGGCGAACTACGAGCAGTACTTC.